This T cell receptor beta chain was profiled in a study of beta chain features in type 1 diabetes (dated by TCRdb to 2016 to 2019). Looking at the study overall: Mean age, gender distribution, total cell number and subset yield did not differ between patients and healthy donors. Whereas all 30 or so donors provided naive and central memory subsets, regulatory and stem cell-like memory subsets were isolated from just 8 patients and roughly 8 healthy donors. A total of some 110 million sorted cells were examined across all samples, and a strong correlation was observed between cell number per subset and RNA yield. In the study, TCRB repertoires of sorted circulating CD4+ T cell subsets from recently diagnosed type 1 diabetes patients were compared with those of matched healthy donors.

Each donor gave one peripheral blood draw, averaging roughly 100 mL, which was collected into heparinised tubes. Using a panel that included CD45RO, CCR7, CD25, CD127, CD95 and CD27, naive, central memory, regulatory and stem cell-like memory CD4+ T cells were sorted on a BD FACSAria II. A purity above 95% was achieved for all sorted populations. PBMCs were isolated immediately by Lymphoprep density gradient centrifugation and stained directly without culture. To minimize batch effects, samples were stained and sorted in pairs, one healthy donor with one patient per experiment. All of the isolated RNA was reverse transcribed with the High Capacity cDNA Reverse Transcription Kit, so expressed TCRB transcripts were sequenced. Naive, central memory and regulatory T cell samples underwent deep immunoSEQ sequencing, averaging roughly 3.3 million total reads per sample. After sorted cells were lysed in RLT buffer, RNA was extracted with DNase-treated RNeasy Micro or Mini kits, with the choice depending on cell number. To prevent cross-contamination, each cell subset was processed individually, whereas patient and healthy donor samples were processed jointly. The immunoSEQ multiplex PCR was used to amplify TCRB sequences from cDNA, generating 87-bp fragments that spanned the CDR3 region. Sequencing of the amplicons was performed on the Illumina HiSeq platform. Concerning the study's data processing: Synthetic template baselines were used to correct PCR bias computationally, reads within Hamming distance 2 were collapsed together, and singletons that could not be merged were discarded. Reads were aligned to IMGT to assign V, D and J genes, CDR3 length, and insertions or deletions at six rearrangement sites. Within each subset, clonotype counts were normalized to sorted cell number, after which true diversity and Gini coefficients were computed with the tcR R package. Repertoire sharing was quantified using the overlap coefficient calculated on TCRB nucleotide sequences. Out-of-frame TCRB sequences from naive cells were analyzed to stand in for the pre-selection repertoire. TCRdb's version of the immuneACCESS table is confined to in-frame rearrangements and falls short of the full clone set. An unresolved V gene accounts for under half of the shortfall where checked; the remainder is of unknown origin. The V and J calls and the clone size are those of that table, but D and trimming were determined from the DNA. This sample lists hundreds of thousands of clones; more than 11% were detected once. The top ten constitute about 0.034% of the sample.

Cut back by 0 bases and 7 bases, the V and J ends lie 22 bases apart. Based on the germline V gene, the CDR1 and CDR2 sequences are LGHNA and YSLEER. The CDR3 goes from the cysteine to the phenylalanine over 18 residues. Only the CDR3 part of the read is kept: 54 bases, read in frame from the first base. Overall study outcomes, separate from this receptor: At VDJ recombination sites, patients with type 1 diabetes made fewer insertions and deleted more nucleotides, a pattern implying thymic rearrangement abnormalities. Only small numbers of individuals were included in the HLA sub-analyses, which left unresolved whether HLA type had any influence on TCRB rearrangement. Because cDNA was sequenced instead of genomic DNA, activated cells with high expression could be over-represented, although the groups did not differ in activation or CD3 levels. Type 1 diabetes patients showed a moderate but significant shortening of TCRB CDR3 length in all four CD4+ subsets. PCR might favor shorter templates, but patient and control samples were amplified and corrected together, so any skew would affect both groups equally. The naive, central memory and regulatory TCRB repertoires appeared to resemble one another more closely among patients than among healthy donors.

This clone was counted between two and nine times. No antigen is known for it. Base qualities were left out, and no much larger clone turns up one base away. Sequenced: naive CD4+ T cells from blood. The cell subset or site label of this sample denotes: true naive CD4+ T cells. This chain joins TRBV4-3 to TRBJ1-5, with the D gene call left open. The receptor comes from a man aged 25 to 40 in good health. The CDR3 protein sequence reads: CASSQDRLGPLLGQPQHF. Here is the DNA: TGCGCCAGCAGCCAAGATCGTTTAGGGCCTCTCCTTGGACAGCCCCAGCATTTT.